The T cell receptor (beta chain) under discussion was sequenced for a study of post-analysis software for immune sequencing data. TCR beta cDNA libraries had unique molecular identifiers. One entry per CDR3 protein results from TCRdb running MiXCR on the PCR reads. The sample records around 500,000 distinct CDR3 sequences, 30% to 40% being singletons. V shed 7 bases and J shed 3 bases, with 10 bases lying between them. Germline CDR1 and CDR2: SQVTM and ANQGSEA. The CDR3 has 11 amino acids. Broader study findings: Controls showed significantly higher normalized Chao1 diversity than did multiple sclerosis patients. TRBV5-6, TRBV5-1 and TRBV20-1 belonged to a set of five TRBV segments that were more frequent in patients than controls. Strong co-clustering by F measure was seen for same-batch samples.

Comments on this clonotype: Its antigen is unknown.

The chain links TRBV29-1 to TRBJ2-7, with D possibly matching TRBD2 (5 bases). Material: blood. The clonotype originates from a girl aged 2 to 17 with multiple sclerosis. The CDR3, as DNA: TGCAGCGCTAAACTAGACTACGAGCAGTACTTC. It codes for CSAKLDYEQYF.